Listed below are T cell receptor beta chains from one sample, sequenced in a study of blood T cell repertoires in COVID-19. Repertoires were generated with immunoSEQ multiplex PCR, while TCRdb's copy carries only in-frame clones and drops some. Among more than 300,000 clones listed, more than 75% were seen once. Input material: peripheral blood. These receptors were collected from a woman younger than 35 who had recovered from COVID-19. Each CDR3 is given with its conserved first and last residue. Fields, in order: CDR3 DNA, CDR3 protein, V gene, clone size, D gene, J gene. D genes are given only for firm matches. Size is omitted from some rows. Given values are once, few, many or a class for expanded clones.

TGTGCCATCAGCCCCTCGCGGGAGGCGGGAAATGAGCAGTTCTTC	CAISPSREAGNEQFF	TRBV10-3	-	TRBD2	TRBJ2-1
TGTGCCAGCAGTTCTCGGACTAGCGGCACAGATACGCAGTATTTT	CASSSRTSGTDTQYF	TRBV27	-	TRBD2	TRBJ2-3
TGTGCCAGCAGCTTCGTACCGGGACGGAGGGGAGACACTGAAGCTTTCTTT	CASSFVPGRRGDTEAFF	TRBV7-2	-	-	TRBJ1-1
TGTGCCAGCAGGGCATCGGGGGGTAGGACTGAAGCTTTCTTT	CASRASGGRTEAFF	TRBV6-5	-	-	TRBJ1-1
TGTGCCAGCAGCTTAGCCGACAGGATCTCTGGAAACACCATATATTTT	CASSLADRISGNTIYF	TRBV11-2	-	-	TRBJ1-3
TGTGCTAGTGGTTTGGTATCGGGGGGTGGGCAGCCCCAGCATTTT	CASGLVSGGGQPQHF	TRBV12-5	once	-	TRBJ1-5
TGTGCCAGCAGCCAATCACTAGCGGTTTACAATGAGCAGTTCTTC	CASSQSLAVYNEQFF	TRBV14	-	TRBD2	TRBJ2-1
TGCGCCAGCAGTGACGGGGGCTATGGCTACACCTTC	CASSDGGYGYTF	TRBV10-1	-	-	TRBJ1-2
TGTGCCACACAGGGGGGACAGGTATACACTGAAGCTTTCTTT	CATQGGQVYTEAFF	TRBV2	-	TRBD1	TRBJ1-1
TGCGCCAGCAGCCGACTAGCGGGTTCGGACACCGGGGAGCTGTTTTTT	CASSRLAGSDTGELFF	TRBV4-3	once	TRBD2	TRBJ2-2
TGCGCCAGCAGCCAGGACAGGGGGCGCCCCGGGGAGCTGTTTTTT	CASSQDRGRPGELFF	TRBV4-3	-	TRBD1	TRBJ2-2
TGTGCCAGCAGCCAAGACGGACCCGGGACAGGGGGCAGTGGCACCATATATTTT	CASSQDGPGTGGSGTIYF	TRBV14	-	TRBD1	TRBJ1-3
TGTGCTAGTGGCTTACCCGGGACTAGCCGATACAATGAGCAGTTCTTC	CASGLPGTSRYNEQFF	TRBV12-5	-	TRBD2	TRBJ2-1
TGTGCCGCAGGGGACAGGGATTTAACAGATACGCAGTATTTT	CAAGDRDLTDTQYF	TRBV10-3	-	TRBD1	TRBJ2-3
TGTGCCAGCAGCCAAGACCCGACAGGGGGGAATCATGGCTACACCTTC	CASSQDPTGGNHGYTF	TRBV3-1/TRBV3-2	-	TRBD1	TRBJ1-2
TGTGCCAGCACCCCGTCTGGGGCCAACGTCCTGACTTTC	CASTPSGANVLTF	TRBV27	-	-	TRBJ2-6
TGTGCCAGCAGCTTAGTACAGGGGGCCAATGAGCAGTTCTTC	CASSLVQGANEQFF	TRBV7-9	-	TRBD1	TRBJ2-1
TGTGCCAGCAGTTTACTGGCTAGCGGATACAATGAGCAGTTCTTC	CASSLLASGYNEQFF	TRBV28	few	TRBD2	TRBJ2-1
TGTGCCACCAGTGTCAGGGGTAGGGACACTGAAGCTTTCTTT	CATSVRGRDTEAFF	TRBV24-1	-	-	TRBJ1-1
TGTGCCAGCACCCGGACGCCTATCCCAGGGGAGACCCAGTACTTC	CASTRTPIPGETQYF	TRBV2	-	-	TRBJ2-5
TGTGCCACCGCACACTATCTCTGGACCTTC	CATAHYLWTF	TRBV6-5	-	-	TRBJ1-2
TGTGCCAGCAGTTCCTCACAACAGGGTGGCTACACCTTC	CASSSSQQGGYTF	TRBV12-3/TRBV12-4	-	-	TRBJ1-2
TGTGCCAGCAGCGGGGCGGAGGGGAACACCGGGGAGCTGTTTTTT	CASSGAEGNTGELFF	TRBV7-9	-	-	TRBJ2-2
TGTGCCAGCAGTCCTCCAGGGGGGCAGAATGAAAAACTGTTTTTT	CASSPPGGQNEKLFF	TRBV28	-	TRBD1	TRBJ1-4
TGTGCCAGCAGCGCCACTAGCGGGAGCGACATTCAGTACTTC	CASSATSGSDIQYF	TRBV9	-	TRBD2	TRBJ2-4
TGTGCCAGCAGTCAAGAGGGACAGCGTTGGGGGACAAATCAGCCCCAGCATTTT	CASSQEGQRWGTNQPQHF	TRBV25-1	-	TRBD1	TRBJ1-5
TGTGCCAGCAGTTACAATCAGGGGGGTAATGAAAAACTGTTTTTT	CASSYNQGGNEKLFF	TRBV6-5	-	TRBD1	TRBJ1-4
TGTGCCAGCACCGGGGGATCGCGCAATGAGCAGTTCTTC	CASTGGSRNEQFF	TRBV25-1	-	-	TRBJ2-1
TGCGCCAGCAGCCAAGCGGACTCCAGGGGGGCCTATGGCTACACCTTC	CASSQADSRGAYGYTF	TRBV4-3	-	TRBD1	TRBJ1-2
TGTGCCAGCAGTGACCTAGCGGTGAGGAGGGAGACCCAGTACTTC	CASSDLAVRRETQYF	TRBV13	-	TRBD2	TRBJ2-5
TGTGCCAGCAGTCCAGGGGCCCACAATCAGCCCCAGCATTTT	CASSPGAHNQPQHF	TRBV3-1/TRBV3-2	few	-	TRBJ1-5
TGTGCCAGCAGCCAAGGTCAATCACCCCTCCACTTT	CASSQGQSPLHF	TRBV3-1/TRBV3-2	-	-	TRBJ1-6
TGCGCCAGCAGCCAAGGGCCCCACAGGGGGCGGGGAGATACGCAGTATTTT	CASSQGPHRGRGDTQYF	TRBV4-1	-	TRBD1	TRBJ2-3
TGTGCCACCAGCAGAGATGGGGTAGCGGGAGTCTACAATGAGCAGTTCTTC	CATSRDGVAGVYNEQFF	TRBV15	-	TRBD2	TRBJ2-1
TGTGCCAGCAGCTTAGGGGGGCCAGTAGCTTTCTTT	CASSLGGPVAFF	TRBV11-3	-	-	TRBJ1-1
TGTGCCACCAGTGTAGAGGGATTAGGCTACACCTTC	CATSVEGLGYTF	TRBV24-1	once	-	TRBJ1-2
TGTGCCAGCAGCCCTAGCACGGGACAGGGCTCTGGCTACACCTTC	CASSPSTGQGSGYTF	TRBV11-3	once	TRBD1	TRBJ1-2
TGTGCCAGCAGCTTGGCGACAGTTAACACTGAAGCTTTCTTT	CASSLATVNTEAFF	TRBV5-4	-	-	TRBJ1-1
TGTGCCAGCTCCTTAGGACAGGGTGTAAGTGGCTACACCTTC	CASSLGQGVSGYTF	TRBV6-5	-	TRBD1	TRBJ1-2
TGTGCCAGCAGCCGGACTTTGCTTCCTTCCAATACGCAGTATTTT	CASSRTLLPSNTQYF	TRBV7-8	-	-	TRBJ2-3
TGTGCCACCTCCGTCCGGCGGCCTTTGTCAACTAATGAAAAACTGTTTTTT	CATSVRRPLSTNEKLFF	TRBV15	-	-	TRBJ1-4
TGTGCCAGCAGCTTTGGACAGCTGAACACTGAAGCTTTCTTT	CASSFGQLNTEAFF	TRBV5-4	-	-	TRBJ1-1
TGTGCCAGCAGCTCGGGACTCCCGGCCTCGAACACCGGGGAGCTGTTTTTT	CASSSGLPASNTGELFF	TRBV14	-	-	TRBJ2-2
TGTGCCAGTAGTACCCCGAGGGGGGGCCACACTGAAGCTTTCTTT	CASSTPRGGHTEAFF	TRBV19	-	-	TRBJ1-1
TGTGCCAGCAGTGCTAAAACCGGAAACACCATATATTTT	CASSAKTGNTIYF	TRBV2	-	-	TRBJ1-3
TGTGCCAGCAGCTCCACAGGGGGCGGTCAGCCCCAGCATTTT	CASSSTGGGQPQHF	TRBV5-5	-	TRBD1	TRBJ1-5
TGCGCCAGCAGTCCTACAGGGCACTATGGCTACACCTTC	CASSPTGHYGYTF	TRBV10-1	-	-	TRBJ1-2